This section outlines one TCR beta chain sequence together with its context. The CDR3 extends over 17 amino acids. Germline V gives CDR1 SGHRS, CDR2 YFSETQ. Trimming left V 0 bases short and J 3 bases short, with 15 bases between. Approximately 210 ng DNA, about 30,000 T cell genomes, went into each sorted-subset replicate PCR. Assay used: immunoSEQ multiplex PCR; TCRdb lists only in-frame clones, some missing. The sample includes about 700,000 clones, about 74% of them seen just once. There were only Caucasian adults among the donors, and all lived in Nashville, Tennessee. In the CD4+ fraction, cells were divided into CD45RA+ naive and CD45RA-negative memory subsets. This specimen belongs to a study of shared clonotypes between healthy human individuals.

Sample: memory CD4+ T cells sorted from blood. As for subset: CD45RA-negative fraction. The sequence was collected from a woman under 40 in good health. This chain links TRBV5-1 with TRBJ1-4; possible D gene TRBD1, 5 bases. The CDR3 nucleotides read TGCGCCAGCAGCTTGGATTCAGGGTTAGGGGCTAATGAAAAACTGTTTTTT. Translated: CASSLDSGLGANEKLFF.